This TCR beta chain originates from a study of brain metastases from non-small cell lung cancer. Overall study findings and caveats: Brain metastases had lower T-cell infiltration than primary tumors. Compared with their matched primary tumors, approximately 64% of brain metastases showed expanded T-cell clones. Paired brain metastases and primary tumors largely shared TCR repertoires.

On this clone: Its antigen remains unknown.

Some clones are missing from TCRdb's copy, which holds only in-frame ones; the method was immunoSEQ multiplex PCR. The repertoire consists of 15,000 or so clones, with about four fifths occurring once and the leading ten covering around 7.7%. The CDR3 sequence is 14 residues long. The germline V and J ends were trimmed by 0 bases and 2 bases, with 7 bases remaining between them. The germline CDR1 and CDR2 sequences are LGHDT and YNNKEL (reference sequence). The genes are TRBV3-1 (or the pseudogene TRBV3-2) and TRBJ1-1; D ambiguous. The TCR sequence derives from a donor aged 40 or over with non-small cell lung cancer. Sequenced sample: primary lung tumor tissue. In DNA form, the CDR3 reads TGTGCCAGCAGCCAAGAGTACACAAACACTGAAGCTTTCTTT. Protein product: CASSQEYTNTEAFF.